Reported below is one TCR beta chain. Its antigen is as yet unknown. These data are taken from a study of cytomegalovirus exposure and HLA in healthy donors. Study as a whole: The approximately 120 validation repertoires matched the approximately 670 first-cohort repertoires in platform, a later analysis reported. Overall study results and limits: There were 164 TCR beta chains listed as cytomegalovirus-associated. Subsequent analysis revealed that first-cohort TCR clusters tended to co-occur in the roughly 120 validation repertoires.

Data came from immunoSEQ multiplex PCR; TCRdb stores just in-frame clones and leaves some out. The sample has roughly 350,000 clones; more than 80% are singletons. The V gene's germline CDR1 is ENHRY and CDR2 SYGVKD. The CDR3 length is 12 residues. V gave up 5 bases and J gave up 0 bases, with 5 bases separating them. Donors were drawn from the approximately 120-subject validation cohort, separate from the approximately 670-subject first cohort. This chain connects TRBV10-3 to TRBJ2-7; a possible D gene is TRBD1 (5 bases). Sample: PBMCs. This TCR was sampled from a woman aged 18 to 35 in good health and CMV-seronegative. CDR3 sequence: CAISQGSYEQYF. In nucleotides, the CDR3 is TGTGCCATCAGTCAGGGCTCCTACGAGCAGTACTTC.